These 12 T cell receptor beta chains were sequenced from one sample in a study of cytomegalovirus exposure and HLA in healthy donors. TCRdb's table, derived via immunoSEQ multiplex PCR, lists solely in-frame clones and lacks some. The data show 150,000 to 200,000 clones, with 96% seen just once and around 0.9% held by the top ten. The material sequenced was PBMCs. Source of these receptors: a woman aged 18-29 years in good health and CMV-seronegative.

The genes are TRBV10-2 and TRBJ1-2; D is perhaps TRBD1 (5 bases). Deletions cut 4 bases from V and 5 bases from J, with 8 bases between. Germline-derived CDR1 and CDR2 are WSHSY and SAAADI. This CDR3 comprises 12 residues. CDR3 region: CASSADNYGYTF. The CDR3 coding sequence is TGCGCCAGCAGTGCGGACAATTATGGCTACACCTTC.

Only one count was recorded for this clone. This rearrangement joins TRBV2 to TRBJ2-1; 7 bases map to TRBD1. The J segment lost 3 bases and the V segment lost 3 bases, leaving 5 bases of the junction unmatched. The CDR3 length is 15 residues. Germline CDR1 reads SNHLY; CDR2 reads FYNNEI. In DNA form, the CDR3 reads TGTGCCAGCAGTGATTATGGGACAGTCTACAATGAGCAGTTCTTC. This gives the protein CASSDYGTVYNEQFF.

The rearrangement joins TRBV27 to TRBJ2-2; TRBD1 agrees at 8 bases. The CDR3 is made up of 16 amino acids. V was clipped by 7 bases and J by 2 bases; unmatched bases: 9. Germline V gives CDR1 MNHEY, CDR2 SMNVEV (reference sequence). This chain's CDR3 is CASKVRAGGNTGELFF. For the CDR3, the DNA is TGTGCCAGCAAAGTCCGGGCAGGGGGCAACACCGGGGAGCTGTTTTTT.

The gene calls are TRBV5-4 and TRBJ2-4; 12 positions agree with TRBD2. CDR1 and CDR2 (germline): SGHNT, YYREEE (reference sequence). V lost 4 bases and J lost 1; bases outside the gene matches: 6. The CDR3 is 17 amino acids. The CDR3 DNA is TGTGCCAGCAGCGGGGCTAGCGGGGGGGCCGCCAAAAACATTCAGTACTTC. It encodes CASSGASGGAAKNIQYF.

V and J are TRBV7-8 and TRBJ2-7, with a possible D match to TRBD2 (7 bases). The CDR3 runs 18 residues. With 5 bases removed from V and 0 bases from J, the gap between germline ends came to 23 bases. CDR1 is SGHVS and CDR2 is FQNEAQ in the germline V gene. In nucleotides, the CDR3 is TGTGCCAGCAGCCGGGGGGCGCGAGCAAGCGGGGACTCCTACGAGCAGTACTTC. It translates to CASSRGARASGDSYEQYF.

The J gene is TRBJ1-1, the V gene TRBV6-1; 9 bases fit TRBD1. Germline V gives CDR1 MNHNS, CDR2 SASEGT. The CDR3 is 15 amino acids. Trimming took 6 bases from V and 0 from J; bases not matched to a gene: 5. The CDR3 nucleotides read TGTGCCAGCAGCCTCCACAGGGGGCTGAACACTGAAGCTTTCTTT. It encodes CASSLHRGLNTEAFF.

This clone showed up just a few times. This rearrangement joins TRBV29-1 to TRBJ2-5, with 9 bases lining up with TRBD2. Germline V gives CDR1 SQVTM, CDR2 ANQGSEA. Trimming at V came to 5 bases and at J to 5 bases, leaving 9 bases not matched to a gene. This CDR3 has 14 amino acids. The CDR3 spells CSVFSAGGFETQYF. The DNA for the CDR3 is TGCAGCGTTTTCTCAGCGGGGGGTTTTGAGACCCAGTACTTC.

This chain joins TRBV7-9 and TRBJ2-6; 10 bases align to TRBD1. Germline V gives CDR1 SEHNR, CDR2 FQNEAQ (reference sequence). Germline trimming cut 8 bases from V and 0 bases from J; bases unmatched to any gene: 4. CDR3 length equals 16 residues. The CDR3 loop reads CASGTGVTSGANVLTF. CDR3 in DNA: TGTGCCAGCGGGACAGGGGTTACCTCTGGGGCCAACGTCCTGACTTTC.

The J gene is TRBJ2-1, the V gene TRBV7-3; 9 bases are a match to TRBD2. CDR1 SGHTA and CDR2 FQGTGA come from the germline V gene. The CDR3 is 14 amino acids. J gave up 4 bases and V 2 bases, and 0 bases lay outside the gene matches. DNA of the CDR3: TGTGCCAGCAGCTTAGCGGGGGGGTACAATGAGCAGTTCTTC. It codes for CASSLAGGYNEQFF. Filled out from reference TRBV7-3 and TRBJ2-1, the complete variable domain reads GAGVSQTPSNKVTEKGKYVELRCDPISGHTALYWYRQSLGQGPEFLIYFQGTGAADDSGLPNDRFFAVRPEGSVSTLKIQRTERGDSAVYLCASSLAGGYNEQFFGPGTRLTVL.

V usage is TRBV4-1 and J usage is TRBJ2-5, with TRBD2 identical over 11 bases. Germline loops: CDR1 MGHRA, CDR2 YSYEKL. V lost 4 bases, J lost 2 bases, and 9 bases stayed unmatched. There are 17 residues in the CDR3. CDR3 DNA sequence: TGCGCCAGCAGCCCCGCCCCCGGGACTAGCGGACAAGAGACCCAGTACTTC. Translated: CASSPAPGTSGQETQYF.

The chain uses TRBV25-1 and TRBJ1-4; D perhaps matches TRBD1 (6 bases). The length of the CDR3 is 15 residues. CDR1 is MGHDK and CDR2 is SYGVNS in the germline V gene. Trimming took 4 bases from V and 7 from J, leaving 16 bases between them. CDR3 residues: CASSGSGVPGEKLFF. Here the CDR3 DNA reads TGTGCCAGCAGTGGATCAGGGGTGCCGGGTGAAAAACTGTTTTTT. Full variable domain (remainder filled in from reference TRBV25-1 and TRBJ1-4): EADIYQTPRYLVIGTGKKITLECSQTMGHDKMYWYQQDPGMELHLIHYSYGVNSTEKGDLSSESTVSRIRTEHFPLTLESARPSHTSQYLCASSGSGVPGEKLFFGSGTQLSVL.

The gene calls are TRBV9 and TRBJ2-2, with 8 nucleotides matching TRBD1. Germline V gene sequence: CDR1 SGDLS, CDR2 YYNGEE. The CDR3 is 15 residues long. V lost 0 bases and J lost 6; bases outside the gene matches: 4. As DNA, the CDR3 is TGTGCCAGCAGCGTAGGAACAGGGGGTCCCGGGGAGCTGTTTTTT. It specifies CASSVGTGGPGELFF.